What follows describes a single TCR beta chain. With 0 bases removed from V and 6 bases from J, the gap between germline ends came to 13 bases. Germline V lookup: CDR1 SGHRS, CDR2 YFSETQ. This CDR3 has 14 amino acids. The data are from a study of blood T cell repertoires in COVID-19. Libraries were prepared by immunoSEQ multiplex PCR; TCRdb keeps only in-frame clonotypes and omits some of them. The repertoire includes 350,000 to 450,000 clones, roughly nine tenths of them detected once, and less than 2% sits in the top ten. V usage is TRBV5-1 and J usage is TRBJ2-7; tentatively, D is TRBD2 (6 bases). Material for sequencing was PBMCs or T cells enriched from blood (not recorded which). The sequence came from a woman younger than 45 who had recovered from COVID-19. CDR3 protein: CASSLGGTAGEQYF. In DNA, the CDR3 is TGCGCCAGCAGCTTGGGCGGGACGGCAGGCGAGCAGTACTTC.